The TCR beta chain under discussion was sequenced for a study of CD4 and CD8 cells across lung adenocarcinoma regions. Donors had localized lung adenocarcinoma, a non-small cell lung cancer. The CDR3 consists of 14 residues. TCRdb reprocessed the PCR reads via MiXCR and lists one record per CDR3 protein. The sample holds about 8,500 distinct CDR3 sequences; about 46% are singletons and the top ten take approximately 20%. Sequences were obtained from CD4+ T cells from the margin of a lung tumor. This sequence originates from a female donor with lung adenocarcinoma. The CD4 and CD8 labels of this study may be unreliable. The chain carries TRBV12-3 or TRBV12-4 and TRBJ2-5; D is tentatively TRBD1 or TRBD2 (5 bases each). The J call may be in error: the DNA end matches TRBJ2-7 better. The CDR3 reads CASSLGQGPSEQYF. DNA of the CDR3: TGTGCCAGCAGTTTGGGGCAGGGACCTAGCGAGCAGTACTTC.